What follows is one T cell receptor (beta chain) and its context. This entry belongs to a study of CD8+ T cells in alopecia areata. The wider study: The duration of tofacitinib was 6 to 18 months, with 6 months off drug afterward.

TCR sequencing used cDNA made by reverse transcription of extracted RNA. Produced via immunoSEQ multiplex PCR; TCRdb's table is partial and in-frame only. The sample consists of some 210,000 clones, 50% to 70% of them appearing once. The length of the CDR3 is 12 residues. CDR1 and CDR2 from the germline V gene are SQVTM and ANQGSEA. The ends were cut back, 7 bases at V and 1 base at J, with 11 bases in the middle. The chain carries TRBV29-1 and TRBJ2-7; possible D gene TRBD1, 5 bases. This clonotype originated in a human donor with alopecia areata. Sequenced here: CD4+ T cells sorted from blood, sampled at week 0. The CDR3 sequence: CSADDSSYEQYF. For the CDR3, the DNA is TGCAGCGCCGACGACAGTTCCTACGAGCAGTACTTC.